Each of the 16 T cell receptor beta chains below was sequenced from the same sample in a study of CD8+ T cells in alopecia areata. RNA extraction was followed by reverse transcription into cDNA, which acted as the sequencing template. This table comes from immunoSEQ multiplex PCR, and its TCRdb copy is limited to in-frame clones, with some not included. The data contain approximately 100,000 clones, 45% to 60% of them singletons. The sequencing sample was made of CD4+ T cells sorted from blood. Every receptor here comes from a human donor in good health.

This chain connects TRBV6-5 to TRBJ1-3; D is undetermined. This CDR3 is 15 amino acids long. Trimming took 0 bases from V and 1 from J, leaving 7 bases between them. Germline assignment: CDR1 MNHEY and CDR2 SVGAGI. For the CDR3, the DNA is TGTGCCAGCAGTTACTCAGGAGGGTCTGGAAACACCATATATTTT. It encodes CASSYSGGSGNTIYF.

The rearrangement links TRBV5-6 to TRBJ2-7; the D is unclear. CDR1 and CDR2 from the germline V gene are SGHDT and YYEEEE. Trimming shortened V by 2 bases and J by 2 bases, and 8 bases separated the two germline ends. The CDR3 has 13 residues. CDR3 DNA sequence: TGTGCCAGCAGCTTTGTAGGGACCTACGAGCAGTACTTC. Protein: CASSFVGTYEQYF.

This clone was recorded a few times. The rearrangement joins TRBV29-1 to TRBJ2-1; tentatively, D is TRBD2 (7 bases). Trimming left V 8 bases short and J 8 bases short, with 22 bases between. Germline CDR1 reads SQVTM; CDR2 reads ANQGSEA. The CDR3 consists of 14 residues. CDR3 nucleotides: TGCAGCACGGGGGGCAGGTCGACCTCCGATGAGCAGTTCTTC. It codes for CSTGGRSTSDEQFF.

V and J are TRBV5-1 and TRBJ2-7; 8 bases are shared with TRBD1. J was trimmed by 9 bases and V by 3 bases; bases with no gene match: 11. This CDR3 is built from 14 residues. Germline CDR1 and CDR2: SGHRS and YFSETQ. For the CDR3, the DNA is TGCGCCAGCAGCTCCGACAGGGGCGGAAGCGGGCAGTACTTC. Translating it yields CASSSDRGGSGQYF.

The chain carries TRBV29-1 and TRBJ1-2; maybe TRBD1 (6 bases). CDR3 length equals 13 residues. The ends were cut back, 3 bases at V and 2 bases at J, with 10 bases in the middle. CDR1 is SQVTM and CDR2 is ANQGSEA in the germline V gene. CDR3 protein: CSVDRGHNYGYTF. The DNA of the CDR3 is TGCAGCGTTGATCGGGGACACAACTATGGCTACACCTTC.

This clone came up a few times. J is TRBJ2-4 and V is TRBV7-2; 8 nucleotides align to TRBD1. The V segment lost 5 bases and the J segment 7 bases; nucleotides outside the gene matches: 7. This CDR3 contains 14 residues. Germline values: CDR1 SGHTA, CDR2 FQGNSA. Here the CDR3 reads CASSPRGPGNIQYF. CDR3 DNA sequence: TGTGCCAGCAGCCCCAGGGGGCCGGGGAACATTCAGTACTTC.

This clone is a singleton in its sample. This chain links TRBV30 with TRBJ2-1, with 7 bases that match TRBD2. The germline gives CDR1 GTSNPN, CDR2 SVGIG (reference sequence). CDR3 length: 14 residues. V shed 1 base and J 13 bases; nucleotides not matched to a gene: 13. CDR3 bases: TGTGCCTGGAGTGGGAGCGGTGGGAGGGGCGACCAGTTCTTC. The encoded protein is CAWSGSGGRGDQFF.

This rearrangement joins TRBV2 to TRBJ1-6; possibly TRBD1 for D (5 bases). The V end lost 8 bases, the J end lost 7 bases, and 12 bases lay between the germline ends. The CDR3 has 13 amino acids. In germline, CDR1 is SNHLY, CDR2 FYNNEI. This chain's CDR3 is CASAAGYNSPLHF. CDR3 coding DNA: TGTGCCAGCGCCGCAGGGTACAATTCACCCCTCCACTTT.

For the CDR3, the DNA is TGTGCCAGCAGCTGGTCAGATACGCAGTATTTT. This encodes CASSWSDTQYF. This chain connects TRBV7-2 to TRBJ2-3; D remains ambiguous. The CDR3 totals 11 residues. V lost 4 bases and J 4 bases, leaving 3 bases between the germline ends. Germline V gene sequence: CDR1 SGHTA, CDR2 FQGNSA.

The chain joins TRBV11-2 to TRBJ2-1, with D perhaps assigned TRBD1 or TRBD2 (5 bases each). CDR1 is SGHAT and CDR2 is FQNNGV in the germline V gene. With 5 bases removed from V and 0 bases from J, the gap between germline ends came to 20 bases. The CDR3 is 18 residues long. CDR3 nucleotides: TGTGCCAGCAGCCAAAGGGACCAGCTGGGAAGCTCCTACAATGAGCAGTTCTTC. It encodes CASSQRDQLGSSYNEQFF.

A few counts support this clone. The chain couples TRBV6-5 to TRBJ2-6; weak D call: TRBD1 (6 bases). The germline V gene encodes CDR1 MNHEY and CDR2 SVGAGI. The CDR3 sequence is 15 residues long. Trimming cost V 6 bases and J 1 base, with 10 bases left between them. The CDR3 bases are TGTGCCAGCAGCCGCGACAGGTCTGGGGCCAACGTCCTGACTTTC. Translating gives CASSRDRSGANVLTF.

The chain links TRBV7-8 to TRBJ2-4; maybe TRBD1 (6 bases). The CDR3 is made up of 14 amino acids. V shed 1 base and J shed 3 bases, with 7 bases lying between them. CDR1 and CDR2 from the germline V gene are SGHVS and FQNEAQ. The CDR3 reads CASSLDRDKNIQYF. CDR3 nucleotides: TGTGCCAGCAGCTTAGACAGGGACAAAAACATTCAGTACTTC.

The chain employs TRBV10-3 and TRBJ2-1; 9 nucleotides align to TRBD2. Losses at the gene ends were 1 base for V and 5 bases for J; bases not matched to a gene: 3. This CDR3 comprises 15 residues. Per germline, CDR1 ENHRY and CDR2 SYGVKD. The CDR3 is CAISEYLAGNNEQFF. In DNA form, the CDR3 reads TGTGCCATCAGTGAGTATCTAGCGGGGAACAATGAGCAGTTCTTC.

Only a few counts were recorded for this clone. Here the CDR3 reads CASSFRRGEQYF. CDR3 nucleotide sequence: TGTGCCAGCAGTTTCAGGAGGGGGGAGCAGTACTTC. The chain couples TRBV28 to TRBJ2-7; D may match TRBD1 or TRBD2 (6 bases each). Per germline, CDR1 MDHEN and CDR2 SYDVKM. The CDR3 runs 12 residues. V was clipped by 3 bases and J by 7 bases, with 10 bases between them.

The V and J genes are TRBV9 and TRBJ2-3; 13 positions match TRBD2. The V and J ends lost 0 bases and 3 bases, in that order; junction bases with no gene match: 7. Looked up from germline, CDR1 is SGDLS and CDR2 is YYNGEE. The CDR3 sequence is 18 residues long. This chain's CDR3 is CASSVATSGGVLTDTQYF. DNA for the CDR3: TGTGCCAGCAGCGTAGCCACTAGCGGGGGGGTGCTGACAGATACGCAGTATTTT.

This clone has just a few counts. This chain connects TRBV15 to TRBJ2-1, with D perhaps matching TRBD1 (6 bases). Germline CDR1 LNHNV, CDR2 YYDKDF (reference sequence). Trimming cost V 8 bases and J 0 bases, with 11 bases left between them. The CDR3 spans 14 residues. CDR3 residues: CATGGPSSYNEQFF. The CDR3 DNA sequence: TGTGCCACCGGGGGCCCGAGCTCCTACAATGAGCAGTTCTTC. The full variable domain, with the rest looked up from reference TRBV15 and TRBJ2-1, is DAMVIQNPRYQVTQFGKPVTLSCSQTLNHNVMYWYQQKSSQAPKLLFHYYDKDFNNEADTPDNFQSRRPNTSFCFLDIRSPGLGDTAMYLCATGGPSSYNEQFFGPGTRLTVL.